The clone carrying this T cell receptor (beta chain) has just a few counts. Only in-frame clones appear in the TCRdb table, and some are missing; sequencing was by immunoSEQ multiplex PCR. Of around 92,000 clones detected, approximately 85% appear once; the ten largest clones hold more than 25%. The data belong to a study of blood T cell repertoires in COVID-19. Trimming took off 6 bases at V and 6 bases at J, with 15 bases between the two ends. The CDR3 is made up of 14 amino acids. CDR1 and CDR2 from the germline V gene are SGHTA and FQGNSA. The sample was peripheral blood. The receptor comes from a human donor in a cohort sampled during active COVID-19. The J gene is TRBJ1-5, the V gene TRBV7-2; D unresolved. The CDR3 DNA reads TGTGCCAGCAGTCCTGTCCGTCGGGGTCAGCCCCAGCATTTT. Protein product: CASSPVRRGQPQHF. Drawing the rest from reference TRBV7-2 and TRBJ1-5, the complete variable domain is GAGVSQSPSNKVTEKGKDVELRCDPISGHTALYWYRQSLGQGLEFLIYFQGNSAPDKSGLPSDRFSAERTGGSVSTLTIQRTQQEDSAVYLCASSPVRRGQPQHFGDGTRLSIL.